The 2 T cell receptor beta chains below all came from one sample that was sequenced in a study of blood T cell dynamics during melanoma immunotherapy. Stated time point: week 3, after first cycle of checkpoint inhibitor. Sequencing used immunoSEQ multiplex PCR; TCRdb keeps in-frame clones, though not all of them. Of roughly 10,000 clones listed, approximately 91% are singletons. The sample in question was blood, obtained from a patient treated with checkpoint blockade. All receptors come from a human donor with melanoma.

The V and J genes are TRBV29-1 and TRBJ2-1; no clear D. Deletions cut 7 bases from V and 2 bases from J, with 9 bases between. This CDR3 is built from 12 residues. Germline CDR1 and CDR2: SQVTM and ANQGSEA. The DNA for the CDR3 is TGCAGCGGGTCGAAAACCTACAATGAGCAGTTCTTC. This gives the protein CSGSKTYNEQFF.

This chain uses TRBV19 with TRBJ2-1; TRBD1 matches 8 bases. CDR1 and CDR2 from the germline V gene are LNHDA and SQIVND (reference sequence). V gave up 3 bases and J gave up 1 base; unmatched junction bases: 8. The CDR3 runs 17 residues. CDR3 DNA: TGTGCCAGTAGTATCGGGACAGGCCTGGGGTCCTACAATGAGCAGTTCTTC. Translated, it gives CASSIGTGLGSYNEQFF.